This T cell receptor (beta chain) comes out of a study of regulatory T cells in long-lasting Graves disease. J lost 9 bases, V lost 9 bases, and 26 bases had no gene match. Per germline, CDR1 KGHDR and CDR2 SFDVKD. The CDR3 is 19 residues long. This clonotype was counted ten times or more. Described time point: newly diagnosed GD, antithyroid drugs for less than 3 months. TCR sequences were obtained from RNA taken from PBMCs. Arm-PCR of CDR3 regions and iRepertoire HTBI primers were used to build TCR beta libraries. TCRdb redid the calling of the multiplex PCR reads with MiXCR, one entry per CDR3 protein. The sample yields about 540,000 distinct CDR3 sequences, approximately 12% seen once. The same specimen was also included in a second study, on T cells in Graves' hyperthyroidism and ophthalmopathy. From that paper: Most expanded thyroid clonotypes above 0.001 also appeared in blood.

The genes are TRBV24-1 and TRBJ2-1; 9 bases match TRBD1. The receptor was derived from a man aged 30 to 45 with Graves disease. The sequencing used peripheral blood mononuclear cells (PBMCs), collected at new diagnosis, from a patient treated with antithyroid drugs. CDR3 sequence: CATGGGTGIYLSPISEQFF. The CDR3 region has the DNA TGTGCCACCGGAGGGGGGACAGGGATATATCTTAGCCCTATCAGTGAGCAGTTCTTC.